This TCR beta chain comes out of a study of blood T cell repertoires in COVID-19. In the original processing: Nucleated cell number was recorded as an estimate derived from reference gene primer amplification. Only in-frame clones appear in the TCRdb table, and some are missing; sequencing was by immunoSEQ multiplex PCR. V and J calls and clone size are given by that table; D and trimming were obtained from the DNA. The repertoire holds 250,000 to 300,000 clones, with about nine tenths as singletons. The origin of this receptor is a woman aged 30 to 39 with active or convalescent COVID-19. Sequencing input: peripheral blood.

CDR3 bases: TGCAGCGTTGCACATTATGAAAAACTGTTTTTT. Protein: CSVAHYEKLFF. The J gene is TRBJ1-4, the V gene TRBV29-1; D remains ambiguous. Deletions cut 4 bases from V and 6 bases from J, with 6 bases between. The CDR3 covers 11 residues. The germline gives CDR1 SQVTM, CDR2 ANQGSEA.